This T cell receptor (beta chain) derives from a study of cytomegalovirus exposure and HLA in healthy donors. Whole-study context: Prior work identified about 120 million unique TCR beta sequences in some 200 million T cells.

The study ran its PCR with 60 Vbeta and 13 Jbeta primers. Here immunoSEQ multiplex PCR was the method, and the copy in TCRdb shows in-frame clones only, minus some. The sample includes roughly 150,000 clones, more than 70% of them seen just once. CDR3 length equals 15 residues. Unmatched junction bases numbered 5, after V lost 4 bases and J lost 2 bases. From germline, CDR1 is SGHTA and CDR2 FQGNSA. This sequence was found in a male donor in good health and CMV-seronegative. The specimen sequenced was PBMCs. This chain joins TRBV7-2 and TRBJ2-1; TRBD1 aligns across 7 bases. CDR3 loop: CASSSQGTAYNEQFF. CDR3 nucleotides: TGTGCCAGCAGCTCCCAAGGGACAGCCTACAATGAGCAGTTCTTC.